Following are 12 T cell receptor beta chains from one sample sequenced in a study of CD8 T cells in ankylosing spondylitis. TCRdb processed the 5' RACE reads anew with MiXCR; each CDR3 protein has one entry. The sample holds about 42,000 distinct CDR3 sequences, less than 3.5% seen once. Sequencing used blood, either unsorted or a sorted T cell fraction (not recorded which). Source of these receptors: a male donor with ankylosing spondylitis or in good health (not recorded which).

This clonotype has ten or more counts. The chain is built from TRBV9 and TRBJ2-3; TRBD2 matches at 8 bases. With V trimmed by 0 bases and J by 4 bases, 4 bases remained unmatched. In germline, CDR1 is SGDLS, CDR2 YYNGEE. The CDR3 has 15 residues. DNA of the CDR3: TGTGCCAGCAGCGTAGCGGGAGGGCCCCCAGATACGCAGTATTTT. Its protein is CASSVAGGPPDTQYF. The full variable domain, its missing parts supplied by reference TRBV9 and TRBJ2-3, is DSGVTQTPKHLITATGQRVTLRCSPRSGDLSVYWYQQSLDQGLQFLIQYYNGEERAKGNILERFSAQQFPDLHSELNLSSLELGDSALYFCASSVAGGPPDTQYFGPGTRLTVL.

This clonotype was recorded at least ten times. The V and J genes are TRBV9 and TRBJ2-2; 7 nucleotides line up with TRBD2. The J segment lost 7 bases and the V segment lost 4 bases, leaving 4 bases of the junction unmatched. The CDR3 contains 13 residues. The V gene's germline CDR1 is SGDLS and CDR2 YYNGEE. CDR3 loop: CASSSWGGGELFF. The CDR3 DNA sequence: TGTGCCAGCAGCTCCTGGGGGGGCGGGGAGCTGTTTTTT.

This clonotype was seen at least ten times. This chain links TRBV9 with TRBJ2-6; TRBD1 aligns across 9 bases. V gave up 3 bases and J gave up 1 base; unmatched junction bases: 5. Germline V CDR1 and CDR2: SGDLS, YYNGEE. This CDR3 is 17 amino acids long. The CDR3 here is CASSAGTGLSGANVLTF. As DNA, the CDR3 is TGTGCCAGCAGCGCCGGGACAGGGTTATCTGGGGCCAACGTCCTGACTTTC.

This clonotype was seen ten or more times. The genes are TRBV9 and TRBJ2-1; 13 bases are a match to TRBD2. Trimming cost V 2 bases and J 8 bases; bases outside gene matches: 7. CDR1 is SGDLS, CDR2 YYNGEE, per germline. The CDR3 has 16 amino acids. CDR3 DNA sequence: TGTGCCAGCAGCGTGCGACTAGCGGGGGGCCTGGATGAGCAGTTCTTC. Its translation: CASSVRLAGGLDEQFF.

This clonotype has at least ten counts. The chain employs TRBV9 and TRBJ2-2; the match to TRBD1 covers 7 bases. The J segment lost 1 base and the V segment lost 0 bases, leaving 6 bases of the junction unmatched. Germline V CDR1 and CDR2: SGDLS, YYNGEE. The CDR3 has 17 amino acids. CDR3 nucleotides: TGTGCCAGCAGCGTAGGTCAGACAGGGTTGAACACCGGGGAGCTGTTTTTT. Translating it yields CASSVGQTGLNTGELFF.

This clonotype was seen many times. The rearrangement links TRBV9 to TRBJ2-1, with no clear D. The CDR3 is 15 residues long. V was cut by 4 bases and J by 8 bases, with 19 bases left in between. Germline V gene data show CDR1 as SGDLS and CDR2 as YYNGEE. Here the CDR3 reads CASSLRGVPSDEQFF. CDR3 coding DNA: TGTGCCAGCAGCCTCCGTGGGGTGCCGAGCGATGAGCAGTTCTTC.

This clonotype showed up many times. The chain recombines TRBV9 with TRBJ2-3, with 8 bases aligning to TRBD2. The V and J ends lost 0 bases and 5 bases, in that order; junction bases with no gene match: 2. The germline CDR1 and CDR2 sequences are SGDLS and YYNGEE. This CDR3 comprises 14 residues. In DNA form, the CDR3 reads TGTGCCAGCAGCGTAGGCGCGGGAGGAGATACGCAGTATTTT. It codes for CASSVGAGGDTQYF.

This clonotype came up many times. The rearrangement uses TRBV9 and TRBJ2-1; tentative D call: TRBD1 (6 bases). The CDR3 spans 14 residues. V lost 4 bases, J lost 8 bases, and 16 bases lay in between. CDR1 and CDR2 (germline): SGDLS, YYNGEE. The DNA for the CDR3 is TGTGCCAGCAGCAACAGGGACAAGGGGGATGAGCAGTTCTTC. Protein: CASSNRDKGDEQFF. The entire variable domain, with the rest obtained from reference TRBV9 and TRBJ2-1, is as follows: DSGVTQTPKHLITATGQRVTLRCSPRSGDLSVYWYQQSLDQGLQFLIQYYNGEERAKGNILERFSAQQFPDLHSELNLSSLELGDSALYFCASSNRDKGDEQFFGPGTRLTVL.

This clonotype appeared many times. V gene TRBV9 combines with J gene TRBJ2-7; a possible D gene is TRBD2 (5 bases). V dropped 0 bases and J dropped 2 bases, with 9 bases sitting between them. This CDR3 spans 14 amino acids. The germline V gene encodes CDR1 SGDLS and CDR2 YYNGEE. CDR3 sequence: CASSVAGRPYEQYF. The CDR3 DNA reads TGTGCCAGCAGCGTAGCTGGGAGACCCTACGAGCAGTACTTC.

This clonotype has ten or more counts. The chain has TRBV9 and TRBJ1-2; D call uncertain. The CDR3 sequence is 14 residues long. Germline assignment: CDR1 SGDLS and CDR2 YYNGEE. V was cut by 6 bases and J by 5 bases, with 17 bases left in between. The CDR3 loop is CASKSPENYYGYTF. The DNA of the CDR3 is TGTGCCAGCAAGTCGCCGGAGAACTATTATGGCTACACCTTC.

This clonotype appeared many times. The chain carries TRBV9 and TRBJ2-4; 8 nucleotides match TRBD2. CDR1 and CDR2 from the germline V gene are SGDLS and YYNGEE. This CDR3 has 13 residues. Trimming took 4 bases from V and 7 from J; bases not matched to a gene: 4. CDR3 loop: CASSPGGGNIQYF. Written as DNA, the CDR3 is TGTGCCAGCAGCCCGGGGGGGGGTAACATTCAGTACTTC.

This clonotype was observed a handful of times. The CDR3 spells CASSVRLNTGELFF. In DNA, the CDR3 is TGTGCCAGCAGCGTAAGACTGAACACCGGGGAGCTGTTTTTT. The rearrangement joins TRBV9 to TRBJ2-2; D unclear. CDR1 and CDR2 from the germline V gene are SGDLS and YYNGEE. The CDR3 extends over 14 amino acids. V was shortened by 1 base and J by 1 base, with 5 bases between the two germline ends.